The clone carrying this T cell receptor beta chain was observed a few times. Its antigen is undetermined. This specimen belongs to a study of sequential checkpoint blockade in melanoma. Study-level information: Randomization was 1:1 between first-line nivolumab→ipilimumab and ipilimumab→nivolumab. DNA from 91 pretreatment tumor samples underwent TCRβ immunosequencing. General study findings and limits: Patients with week-13 increases in T-cell fraction and clonality benefited about 30 times more often.

The assay was immunoSEQ multiplex PCR, and TCRdb's table has in-frame clones only and misses some. The sample has some 18,000 clones, roughly 25% seen once. Regarding treatment: randomized to nivolumab then ipilimumab (arm A) or the reverse (arm B). After removal of 8 bases from V and 3 bases from J, the junction contained 23 bases not matched to a gene. There are 19 residues in the CDR3. Germline CDR1 reads SNHLY; CDR2 reads FYNNEI. V gene TRBV2 combines with J gene TRBJ2-7; 9 bases align to TRBD2. The sequencing here drew on tumor tissue (inferred from file names), taken from a patient given nivolumab and ipilimumab in sequence. The receptor was isolated from a human donor with melanoma. The CDR3 bases are TGTGCCAGCGGGGGAGAGTTGGCTAAGGGACTAGCAAGGGACTACGAGCAGTACTTC. It translates to CASGGELAKGLARDYEQYF.